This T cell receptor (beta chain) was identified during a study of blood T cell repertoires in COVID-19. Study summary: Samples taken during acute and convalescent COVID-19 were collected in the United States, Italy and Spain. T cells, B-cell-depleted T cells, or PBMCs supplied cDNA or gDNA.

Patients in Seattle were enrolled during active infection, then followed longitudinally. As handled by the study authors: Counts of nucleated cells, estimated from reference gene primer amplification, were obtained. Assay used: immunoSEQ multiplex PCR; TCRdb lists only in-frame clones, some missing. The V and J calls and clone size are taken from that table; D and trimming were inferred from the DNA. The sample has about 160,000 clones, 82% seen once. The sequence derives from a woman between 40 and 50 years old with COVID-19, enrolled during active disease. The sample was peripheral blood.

The DNA of the CDR3 is TGTGCCAGCAGCCAACAGACAAGTGAAAAACTGTTTTTT. As protein: CASSQQTSEKLFF. The rearrangement joins TRBV2 to TRBJ1-4; D remains unclear. Trimming took 6 bases from V and 7 from J, leaving 12 bases between them. The CDR3 runs to 13 residues. Germline lookup yields CDR1 SNHLY and CDR2 FYNNEI.